What follows are 8 T cell receptor beta chains derived from one specimen sequenced in a study of human T cells and chemical hapten exposure. Time point given: pre-sensitization, week 0. Treatment noted: therapeutic diphenylcyclopropenone sensitization with weekly scalp DPC. MiXCR, run by TCRdb on the RACE reads, gives a single entry per CDR3 protein. The sample shows a few hundred thousand distinct CDR3 sequences, approximately 5% of them seen only once. This sample comprised whole blood, obtained in connection with sensitization to the hapten diphenylcyclopropenone (DPC). The receptors derive from a woman between 18 and 29 years old with alopecia areata. Some clones in this sample may be carry-over from other donors' samples.

This clonotype was seen only a few times. This chain links TRBV28 with TRBJ2-6; D is ambiguous. Trimming removed 3 bases at V and 2 bases at J, with 17 bases between. The germline V gene encodes CDR1 MDHEN and CDR2 SYDVKM. There are 18 residues in the CDR3. CDR3 loop: CASSFPPLDRPGANVLTF. CDR3 in DNA: TGTGCCAGCAGTTTTCCTCCCCTTGACCGACCTGGGGCCAACGTCCTGACTTTC.

The table lists this clonotype with many counts. The chain links TRBV7-8 to TRBJ2-3; tentative D call: TRBD1 (6 bases). This CDR3 is 14 amino acids long. The V gene's germline CDR1 is SGHVS and CDR2 FQNEAQ. Deletions cut 7 bases from V and 0 bases from J, with 11 bases between. The CDR3 region is CASKQGQSTDTQYF. The CDR3 DNA reads TGTGCCAGCAAACAAGGACAGAGCACAGATACGCAGTATTTT.

Only a few counts were recorded for this clonotype. The V and J genes are TRBV7-3 and TRBJ1-1; 8 positions agree with TRBD1. Looked up from germline, CDR1 is SGHTA and CDR2 is FQGTGA. The ends lost 2 bases at V and 1 base at J; junction bases unmatched: 12. The CDR3 covers 18 residues. CDR3 residues: CASSLLLWTGWANTEAFF. Here the CDR3 DNA reads TGTGCCAGCAGCTTACTTCTCTGGACAGGGTGGGCGAACACTGAAGCTTTCTTT.

In this sample, this clonotype turned up many times. The rearrangement uses TRBV5-4 and TRBJ1-1, with D unresolved. Germline CDR1 reads SGHNT; CDR2 reads YYREEE (reference sequence). The CDR3 runs to 11 residues. V lost 0 bases, J lost 11 bases, and 8 bases lay in between. The CDR3 here is CASSLGISAFF. The CDR3 nucleotides read TGTGCCAGCAGCTTGGGTATTTCGGCTTTCTTT.

This clonotype was detected many times. The chain is built from TRBV18 and TRBJ2-2, with D tentatively TRBD2 (6 bases). Germline lookup yields CDR1 KGHSH and CDR2 LQKENI. Trimming shortened V by 2 bases and J by 1 base, and 17 bases separated the two germline ends. This CDR3 region has 18 residues. The CDR3 loop is CASSPGLGGGENTGELFF. CDR3 bases: TGTGCCAGCTCACCAGGACTGGGCGGAGGGGAGAACACCGGGGAGCTGTTTTTT.

This clonotype showed up many times. The chain couples TRBV4-3 to TRBJ1-2; D not resolved. The germline CDR1 and CDR2 sequences are LGHNA and YSLEER. This CDR3 has 14 amino acids. V lost 4 bases, J lost 2 bases, and 11 bases lay in between. The CDR3 sequence is CASSRTTNNYGYTF. Here the CDR3 DNA reads TGCGCCAGCAGCCGGACGACAAACAACTATGGCTACACCTTC.

This clonotype was recorded many times. V gene TRBV20-1 combines with J gene TRBJ2-3; D is tentatively TRBD1 or TRBD2 (6 bases each). The CDR3 consists of 16 residues. Germline CDR1 and CDR2: DFQATT and SNEGSKA (reference sequence). Trimming pared 2 bases from V and 0 bases from J, leaving 15 bases between. The CDR3 protein is CSARPLRGASTDTQYF. The CDR3 DNA follows: TGCAGTGCTAGACCCCTTAGGGGGGCGAGCACAGATACGCAGTATTTT.

This clonotype has only a few counts. The chain couples TRBV7-2 to TRBJ1-3; D unclear. Germline assignment: CDR1 SGHTA and CDR2 FQGNSA. The V end was cut by 1 base, the J end by 4 bases, with 14 bases between. This CDR3 is 16 amino acids long. In DNA form, the CDR3 reads TGTGCCAGCAGCTTAGGGCCAGTTGTGGCCGGAAACACCATATATTTT. Amino acid sequence: CASSLGPVVAGNTIYF.